A single sample gave rise to the 5 T cell receptor beta chains below, sequenced in a study of blood T cells in healthy people across ages. A second about 6 to 12 cycle PCR used barcoded and J-beta primers. Via MiXCR, TCRdb re-called the 5' RACE reads, giving one row per CDR3 protein. The sample lists roughly 1,800,000 distinct CDR3 sequences, approximately 50% seen once, with less than 2.5% in the top ten. The sample consisted of blood. The receptors derive from a woman in her forties in good health.

CDR3 protein: CASSSSWLNTEAFF. The CDR3 bases are TGTGCCAGCAGCTCCAGTTGGTTGAACACTGAAGCTTTCTTT. J is TRBJ1-1 and V is TRBV7-2; D call uncertain. The CDR3 is made up of 14 amino acids. Between the trimmed V and J ends, which lost 4 bases and 0 bases, there was a span of 9 bases. Germline V CDR1 and CDR2: SGHTA, FQGNSA.

The V gene is TRBV9, the J gene TRBJ2-3; possibly TRBD2 for D (5 bases). Deletions cut 2 bases from V and 5 bases from J, with 12 bases between. CDR1 and CDR2 from the germline V gene are SGDLS and YYNGEE. This CDR3 spans 14 amino acids. The CDR3 reads CASSVTGFGDTQYF. The CDR3 DNA sequence: TGTGCCAGCAGCGTCACGGGGTTCGGAGATACGCAGTATTTT. Full variable domain (outside the CDR3, taken from reference TRBV9 and TRBJ2-3): DSGVTQTPKHLITATGQRVTLRCSPRSGDLSVYWYQQSLDQGLQFLIQYYNGEERAKGNILERFSAQQFPDLHSELNLSSLELGDSALYFCASSVTGFGDTQYFGPGTRLTVL.

CDR3 in amino acids: CASRSNGLAGDEQYF. The DNA for the CDR3 is TGTGCCAGCAGATCCAACGGACTAGCGGGAGACGAGCAGTACTTC. The chain links TRBV27 to TRBJ2-7; 13 bases map to TRBD2. CDR1 is MNHEY and CDR2 is SMNVEV in the germline V gene (reference sequence). The length of the CDR3 is 15 residues. V was clipped by 6 bases and J by 5 bases; unmatched bases: 7.

This clonotype showed up just once. This chain joins TRBV20-1 and TRBJ2-2, with 10 bases lining up with TRBD2. V lost 6 bases to trimming and J lost 7 bases; unmatched junction nucleotides: 8. Germline CDR1 DFQATT, CDR2 SNEGSKA (reference sequence). The CDR3 extends over 14 amino acids. The CDR3 here is CSAPAGGPGGELFF. In DNA, the CDR3 is TGCAGTGCCCCAGCGGGGGGGCCGGGCGGGGAGCTGTTTTTT.

This clonotype was observed a few times. This chain connects TRBV28 to TRBJ2-4, with D uncertain. This CDR3 has 15 residues. Per the germline V gene, CDR1 is MDHEN and CDR2 is SYDVKM. V dropped 6 bases and J dropped 0 bases, with 12 bases sitting between them. CDR3 residues: CASSLDLLAKNIQYF. The CDR3 coding sequence is TGTGCCAGCAGCTTAGATCTCCTAGCCAAAAACATTCAGTACTTC.